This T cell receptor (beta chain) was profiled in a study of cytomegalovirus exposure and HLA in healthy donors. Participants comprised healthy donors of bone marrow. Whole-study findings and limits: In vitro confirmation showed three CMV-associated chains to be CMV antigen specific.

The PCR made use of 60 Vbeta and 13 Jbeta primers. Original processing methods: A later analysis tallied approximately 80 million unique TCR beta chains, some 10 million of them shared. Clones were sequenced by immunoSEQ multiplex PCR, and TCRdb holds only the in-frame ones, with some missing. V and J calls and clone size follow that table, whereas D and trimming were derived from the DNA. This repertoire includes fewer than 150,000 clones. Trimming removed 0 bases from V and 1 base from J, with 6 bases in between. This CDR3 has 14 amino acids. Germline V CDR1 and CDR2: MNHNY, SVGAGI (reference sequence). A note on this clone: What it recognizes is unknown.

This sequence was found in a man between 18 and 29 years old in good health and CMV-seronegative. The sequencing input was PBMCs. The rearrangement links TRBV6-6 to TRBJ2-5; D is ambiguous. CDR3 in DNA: TGTGCCAGCAGTTACTCGGGCACCCAAGAGACCCAGTACTTC. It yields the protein CASSYSGTQETQYF.